This TCR beta chain derives from a study of shared clonotypes between healthy human individuals. The CDR3 extends over 16 amino acids. V lost 5 bases and J lost 4; bases outside the gene matches: 11. From germline, CDR1 is MNHEY and CDR2 SMNVEV (reference sequence). Naive CD8 cells comprised CD45RO-negative, CCR7-positively selected cells, excluding terminally differentiated effector memory CD45RA+ cells. Using immunoSEQ multiplex PCR, the repertoire was profiled, and TCRdb retains in-frame clones only, with some absent. Of around 2,000,000 clones in the sample, 90% to 95% are singletons; the top ten hold roughly 1.8%. This clone was picked up one time.

This receptor was identified in a man between 18 and 29 years old in good health. Some clones in this sample may be carry-over from other donors' samples. The chain is built from TRBV27 and TRBJ1-5, with TRBD1 matching 7 bases. The material sequenced was naive CD8+ T cells from PBMCs. The chain's CDR3 is CASSGGRQGVNQPQHF. For the CDR3, the DNA is TGTGCCAGCAGTGGGGGAAGACAGGGAGTGAATCAGCCCCAGCATTTT.